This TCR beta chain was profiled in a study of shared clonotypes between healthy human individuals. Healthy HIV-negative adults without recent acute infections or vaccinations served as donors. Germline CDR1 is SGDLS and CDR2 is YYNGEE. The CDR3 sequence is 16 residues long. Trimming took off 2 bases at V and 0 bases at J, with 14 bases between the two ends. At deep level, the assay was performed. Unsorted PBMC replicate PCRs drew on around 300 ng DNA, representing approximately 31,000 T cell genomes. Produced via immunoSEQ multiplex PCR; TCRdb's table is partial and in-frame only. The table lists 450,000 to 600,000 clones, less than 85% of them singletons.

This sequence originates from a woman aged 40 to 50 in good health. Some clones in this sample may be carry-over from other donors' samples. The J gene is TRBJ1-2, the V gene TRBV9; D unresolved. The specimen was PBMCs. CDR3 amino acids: CASSVDPSGPNYGYTF. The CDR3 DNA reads TGTGCCAGCAGCGTCGACCCGTCGGGTCCTAACTATGGCTACACCTTC. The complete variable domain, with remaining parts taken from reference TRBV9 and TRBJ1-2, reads DSGVTQTPKHLITATGQRVTLRCSPRSGDLSVYWYQQSLDQGLQFLIQYYNGEERAKGNILERFSAQQFPDLHSELNLSSLELGDSALYFCASSVDPSGPNYGYTFGSGTRLTVV.